This T cell receptor beta chain derives from a study of T cells in Graves' hyperthyroidism and ophthalmopathy (dated 2019 in TCRdb). For the wider study: Peripheral blood was collected at initial diagnosis, before any treatment. For training and testing, the 80 to 100 patients in the discovery cohort were randomly divided in a 7:3 ratio. After sampling, hyperthyroidism patients received methimazole starting at 30 mg daily, and ophthalmopathy patients received high-dose intravenous methylprednisolone. Prospective prediction of ophthalmopathy was tested in an independent validation cohort consisting of roughly 20 hyperthyroidism patients and around 17 patients who later progressed to ophthalmopathy. In more than five Graves' hyperthyroidism patients, the study also compared T-cell repertoires from thyroid tissue with T-cell repertoires from blood. TCR Vbeta CDR3 sequencing of 135 peripheral blood samples (43 ophthalmopathy, 75 hyperthyroidism and some 17 progressor patients) is reported in the paper. To identify distinguishing TCR V-J signatures, a discovery cohort of some 99 patients was used, comprising 40 to 45 with Graves' ophthalmopathy and roughly 60 with stable Graves' hyperthyroidism. Broader findings and caveats from the paper: Most expanded thyroid clonotypes (frequency above 0.001) were also detected in blood, suggesting blood repertoires may reflect thyroid immune responses. In validation, progression to ophthalmopathy was predicted by the model with 55% to 71% sensitivity and 72.22% specificity, a median of approximately 6.5 months before onset. In cross-validation, a model built on a 13 V-J signature told ophthalmopathy apart from stable hyperthyroidism with approximately 90% sensitivity and about 81% specificity, and in testing the same model reached 80%/75%. No statistical method was used to set the sample size in advance, and investigators knew the group allocation.

The hyperthyroidism patients were between 18 and 65 years old and newly diagnosed, with a disease duration of less than 2 months. The study excluded patients with uncontrolled infections, other autoimmune diseases, pregnancy or lactation. Diagnoses were based on clinical symptoms, serum thyroxine and TRAb, thyroid ultrasound and orbital computed tomography. For progressor patients, blood was drawn at the first diagnosis of hyperthyroidism, before any ophthalmopathy symptoms had appeared. PBMCs were separated from over 9 ml of fresh peripheral blood using Ficoll-Paque density gradient centrifugation. Patients classed as progressors first received a Graves' hyperthyroidism diagnosis and then went on to develop ophthalmopathy during follow-up. Trizol reagent was used to extract total RNA, and RNA quality was then checked on an Agilent 2100 Bioanalyzer. Amplification of TCR beta CDR3 regions was carried out from RNA transcripts. For the first round of RT-PCR on the TCR CDR3, the HTBI primer set was used together with the Qiagen OneStep RT-PCR kit. Libraries were constructed in a second round of multiplex PCR, after which size selection and purification were carried out. Libraries were sequenced paired-end with 100 bp reads on an Illumina HiSeq2000. On the study's bioinformatics: SOAPnuke was used to process the raw data, removing reads that contained adapters or uncalled bases, had a mean Phred below 15, or lacked an exact match to the constant primer or identifier. High-quality paired reads were merged using COPE v1.2.5, and each unique nucleotide sequence was defined as a clonotype. MiTCR v1.1 was used to align clonotypes to the IMGT TRBV, TRBD and TRBJ reference segments. The analysis was restricted to V-J combinations with a frequency above 0.0001, which together covered just over 99% of the repertoires. The TCS score was defined as F50 (clonal expansion) divided by E x V (chaos), with BLOSUM62-based TCRdist calculated between CDR3 peptides within each V-J. Welch's t-statistics and random forest reduced around 550 V-J features to 13, which were used in a naive Bayes classifier (R e1071). TCRdb reanalyzed the raw reads on its own, using fastp at Q25 for trimming and MiXCR for clone calling, and kept in-frame beta chains. Every CDR3 protein is listed once, alongside the most common genes and DNA of its rows. What appears here as the V and J calls and clone size reflects TCRdb's work, not the paper's. Present in this sample are roughly 580,000 distinct CDR3 sequences, over 11% of which were seen just once. The ten largest make up more than 4.5% of the sample.

Based on the germline V gene, the CDR1 and CDR2 sequences are SNHLY and FYNNEI. Relative to germline, V is 6 bases shorter and J is 5 bases shorter, with 10 bases between their ends. CDR3 length: 12 amino acids, cysteine to phenylalanine. The read is trimmed to its CDR3 DNA, 36 bases read in frame from base 1. Of note for this clonotype: Its recognized antigen is unknown. Per-nucleotide qualities are absent, and no much larger clonotype sits a single base away.

The chain is made from TRBV2 and TRBJ1-1, with an unclear D gene assignment. This clonotype originated in a woman aged 25-40 years with Graves' hyperthyroidism that later progressed to Graves' ophthalmopathy. Sequencing was done on a sample of blood. DNA sequence: TGTGCCAGCAGAGAGGGATGGACTGAAGCTTTCTTT. This yields the protein CASREGWTEAFF.